This is a list of T cell receptor beta chains from one sample in a study of T cells expressing NK-cell markers. From its re-call of the 5' RACE reads, TCRdb lists each CDR3 protein once, without DNA. The table lists some 140,000 distinct CDR3 sequences. Input material: blood T cells: a sorted CD56 or NKG2C T cell subset, CD4+ or CD8+ T cells, or bulk PBMC T cells (not recorded which). Receptors were obtained from a woman aged 45-65 years in good health. CDR3s include the opening cysteine and the closing phenylalanine or tryptophan.

j_call: TRBJ2-3; v_call: TRBV9; cdr3_aa: CASSGTPTDTQYF
j_call: TRBJ2-4; v_call: TRBV2; cdr3_aa: CASIQADEEDIQYF
j_call: TRBJ2-1; v_call: TRBV5-1; cdr3_aa: CASREDFKSYNEQFF
j_call: TRBJ2-3; v_call: TRBV14; cdr3_aa: CASSQLSGRTDTQYF
j_call: TRBJ2-1; v_call: TRBV27; cdr3_aa: CASSEREVMDEQFF
j_call: TRBJ2-1; v_call: TRBV20-1; cdr3_aa: CSAPSLGTGIYNEQFF
j_call: TRBJ2-3; v_call: TRBV7-6; cdr3_aa: CASSSGLAITDTQYF
j_call: TRBJ2-5; v_call: TRBV12-5; cdr3_aa: CASGLSTGGLASETQYF
j_call: TRBJ2-2; v_call: TRBV5-1; cdr3_aa: CASTLGANTGELFF
j_call: TRBJ2-2; v_call: TRBV27; cdr3_aa: CASSSPGQGSNGELFF
j_call: TRBJ1-1; v_call: TRBV13; cdr3_aa: CASSIVPEAFF
j_call: TRBJ1-2; v_call: TRBV11-2; cdr3_aa: CASSLDNGGTGANYGYTF
j_call: TRBJ1-2; v_call: TRBV12-3/TRBV12-4; cdr3_aa: CASRGTEGRQALYGYTF
j_call: TRBJ2-2; v_call: TRBV5-6; cdr3_aa: CASSSTYGQEYTGELFF
j_call: TRBJ1-5; v_call: TRBV7-9; cdr3_aa: CASSLERSAGSNQPQHF
j_call: TRBJ2-7; v_call: TRBV7-9; cdr3_aa: CASSQTGIPYEQYF
j_call: TRBJ2-3; v_call: TRBV20-1; cdr3_aa: CSARAPQGDTDTQYF
j_call: TRBJ2-5; v_call: TRBV5-6; cdr3_aa: CASSTGTGQETQYF
j_call: TRBJ2-7; v_call: TRBV4-1; cdr3_aa: CASSQDSAGSDYEQYF
j_call: TRBJ1-5; v_call: TRBV6-5; cdr3_aa: CASSRTAGNQPQHF
j_call: TRBJ2-5; v_call: TRBV7-8; cdr3_aa: CASSLSGGLETQYF
j_call: TRBJ2-7; v_call: TRBV6-6; cdr3_aa: CASSLSGLAKNEQYF
j_call: TRBJ2-3; v_call: TRBV9; cdr3_aa: CASSQWTSGSTDTQYF
j_call: TRBJ2-7; v_call: TRBV27; cdr3_aa: CASRIIAGENEQYF
j_call: TRBJ2-1; v_call: TRBV15; cdr3_aa: CATSRDMASGYNEQFF